These 31 T cell receptor beta chains were all obtained from the same sample, sequenced in a study of blood T cell repertoires in COVID-19 (dated by TCRdb to 2018 to 2021). Libraries were made using the immunoSEQ multiplex PCR assay. TCRdb limited this immuneACCESS table to in-frame rearrangements with V and J called. A share of clones is missing; checked studies link under half to unresolved V genes, and the rest is unexplained. Present in this sample are 68,000 or so clones, approximately 86% of which were seen just once. The ten most abundant clones make up 3.5% to 5% of the sample. The sample comprised peripheral blood. These receptor sequences come from a man aged 50-60 years with acute or convalescent COVID-19.

V and J are TRBV6-1 and TRBJ1-1; D is unresolved. Trimming pared 2 bases from V and 4 bases from J, leaving 8 bases between. The CDR3 is 13 residues long. The V gene's germline CDR1 is MNHNS and CDR2 SASEGT. CDR3 nucleotides: TGTGCCAGCAGTGAATCCTTGCGCACTGAAGCTTTCTTT. Translation gives CASSESLRTEAFF.

The chain carries TRBV11-3 and TRBJ2-3, with D perhaps matching TRBD2 (6 bases). V was shortened by 5 bases and J by 4 bases, with 13 bases between the two germline ends. The germline V gene has CDR1 SGHNT and CDR2 YENEEA. This CDR3 has 14 amino acids. CDR3 loop: CASSIRGGADTQYF. The CDR3 region has the DNA TGTGCCAGCAGCATCCGGGGCGGGGCAGATACGCAGTATTTT.

The genes are TRBV6-1 and TRBJ2-3, with D maybe TRBD2 (5 bases). Trimming removed 3 bases from V and 4 bases from J, with 14 bases in between. Germline V gene data show CDR1 as MNHNS and CDR2 as SASEGT. The CDR3 is made up of 15 amino acids. The CDR3 DNA is TGTGCCAGCAGTGACGTGGCGGGTTCGGCAGATACGCAGTATTTT. This gives the protein CASSDVAGSADTQYF.

The rearrangement links TRBV5-1 to TRBJ2-5, with D tentatively TRBD1 (6 bases). V gave up 2 bases and J gave up 1 base, with 15 bases separating them. The CDR3 is made up of 16 amino acids. Germline V gives CDR1 SGHRS, CDR2 YFSETQ. CDR3 in DNA: TGCGCCAGCAGCTTATTACCGACAGGCTCCCAAGAGACCCAGTACTTC. It yields the protein CASSLLPTGSQETQYF.

V and J are TRBV27 and TRBJ2-7; TRBD2 matches 7 bases. Germline V gene sequence: CDR1 MNHEY, CDR2 SMNVEV (reference sequence). Germline trimming cut 8 bases from V and 3 bases from J; bases unmatched to any gene: 13. This CDR3 has 15 residues. DNA for the CDR3: TGTGCCAGCCAGGACCGCGGTAGCGGGTTCTACGAGCAGTACTTC. This translates into CASQDRGSGFYEQYF.

CDR3 DNA: TGTGCCAGCAGCCAATGGGGCCACACTGAAGCTTTCTTT. Residues: CASSQWGHTEAFF. The chain joins TRBV14 to TRBJ1-1; D may be TRBD1 (5 bases). V was pared by 2 bases and J by 3 bases, with 7 bases between. CDR3 length equals 13 residues. Germline CDR1 SGHDN, CDR2 FVKESK.

The V gene is TRBV11-1, the J gene TRBJ2-1, with 11 bases aligning to TRBD2. Germline CDR1 is SGHAT and CDR2 is FQDESV (reference sequence). CDR3 length equals 15 residues. Trimming cost V 3 bases and J 7 bases; bases outside gene matches: 5. CDR3 sequence: CASSFVAGGINEQFF. The CDR3 region has the DNA TGTGCCAGCAGCTTTGTAGCGGGAGGGATTAATGAGCAGTTCTTC.

Only one count was recorded for this clone. V usage is TRBV3-1 (or the pseudogene TRBV3-2) and J usage is TRBJ2-7, with D possibly being TRBD1 (6 bases). The CDR3 covers 12 residues. Germline V gives CDR1 LGHDT, CDR2 YNNKEL (reference sequence). Trimming shortened V by 11 bases and J by 5 bases, and 16 bases separated the two germline ends. The CDR3 reads CASKGEPHEQYF. Here the CDR3 DNA reads TGTGCCTCAAAGGGGGAGCCCCACGAGCAGTACTTC.

V usage is TRBV28 and J usage is TRBJ2-7, with D possibly TRBD1 on 6 matching bases. Germline assignment: CDR1 MDHEN and CDR2 SYDVKM. The CDR3 length is 14 residues. The germline V and J ends were trimmed by 5 bases and 5 bases, with 16 bases remaining between them. The CDR3 region has the DNA TGTGCCAGCAGTAAATTGACAGGCCCTAACGAGCAGTACTTC. Translated, it gives CASSKLTGPNEQYF.

The rearrangement links TRBV18 to TRBJ1-2, with D maybe TRBD1 (5 bases). CDR1 is KGHSH, CDR2 LQKENI, per germline. There are 15 residues in the CDR3. The germline V and J ends were trimmed by 0 bases and 8 bases, with 16 bases remaining between them. CDR3 DNA: TGTGCCAGCTCACCACCGATCCGAGCAGGGTCCGGCTACACCTTC. Translation: CASSPPIRAGSGYTF.

This chain joins TRBV27 and TRBJ1-2; 7 nucleotides agree with TRBD1. The junction had 2 bases not matched to a gene; V was cut back by 2 bases and J by 2 bases. Germline CDR1 is MNHEY and CDR2 is SMNVEV (reference sequence). CDR3 length: 14 amino acids. CDR3 nucleotides: TGTGCCAGCAGTTTACAGGGGGAAAACTATGGCTACACCTTC. It is translated as CASSLQGENYGYTF.

This clone was recorded once. The rearrangement joins TRBV7-2 to TRBJ2-7, with 7 bases fitting TRBD1. This CDR3 comprises 15 residues. After removal of 5 bases from V and 2 bases from J, the junction contained 9 bases not matched to a gene. Germline CDR1 reads SGHTA; CDR2 reads FQGNSA. CDR3 nucleotide sequence: TGTGCCAGCAGCACAACCGGGACAGAAACCTACGAGCAGTACTTC. The encoded protein is CASSTTGTETYEQYF.

V and J are TRBV7-9 and TRBJ2-1; D might be TRBD2 (6 bases). The V and J ends lost 3 bases and 6 bases respectively, with 9 bases between them. Per germline, CDR1 SEHNR and CDR2 FQNEAQ (reference sequence). The CDR3 consists of 13 residues. CDR3 sequence: CASSLGTPNEQFF. The CDR3 coding sequence is TGTGCCAGCAGCTTGGGGACTCCCAATGAGCAGTTCTTC.

J is TRBJ2-4 and V is TRBV5-3; 7 bases are a match to TRBD1. TRBV5-3 is an ORF, and what it does is uncertain. With V trimmed by 4 bases and J by 0 bases, 7 bases remained unmatched. The CDR3 consists of 16 residues. CDR3 sequence: CARSQGTVIAKNIQYF. CDR3 DNA sequence: TGTGCCAGAAGCCAGGGGACAGTCATAGCCAAAAACATTCAGTACTTC.

The chain employs TRBV7-6 and TRBJ1-1; possible D gene TRBD1, 5 bases. Germline lookup yields CDR1 SGHVS and CDR2 FNYEAQ. V was clipped by 5 bases and J by 0 bases, with 16 bases between them. The CDR3 sequence is 16 residues long. CDR3 sequence: CASSNLKTVMNTEAFF. Here the CDR3 DNA reads TGTGCCAGCAGCAACTTAAAGACAGTCATGAACACTGAAGCTTTCTTT.

V is TRBV27 and J is TRBJ2-7; D unresolved. Trimming removed 3 bases at V and 0 bases at J, with 6 bases between. Germline CDR1 MNHEY, CDR2 SMNVEV (reference sequence). The CDR3 is 13 residues long. CDR3 bases: TGTGCCAGCAGTTTCCAGGTCTCCTACGAGCAGTACTTC. Its translation is CASSFQVSYEQYF.

As DNA, the CDR3 is TGTGCCAGCAGTTACTTCCGGGACTTAGGCACAGATACGCAGTATTTT. Translated, it gives CASSYFRDLGTDTQYF. This chain uses TRBV6-2 or TRBV6-3 with TRBJ2-3; TRBD2 might be the D (6 bases). Germline CDR1 is MNHEY and CDR2 is SVGEGT. The CDR3 is made up of 16 amino acids. Between the trimmed V and J ends, which lost 1 base and 1 base, there was a span of 12 bases.

This chain joins TRBV10-1 and TRBJ2-7, with D maybe TRBD1 (5 bases). Trimming left V 6 bases short and J 0 bases short, with 12 bases between. The CDR3 is 14 residues long. Germline V gene data show CDR1 as WNHNN and CDR2 as SYGVQD (reference sequence). CDR3 in DNA: TGCGCCAGCAGACAGGCGTTTTACTCCTACGAGCAGTACTTC. This codes for CASRQAFYSYEQYF.

About this clone: The same CDR3 also results from other DNA sequences found in this sample. V is TRBV9 and J is TRBJ2-7, with D possibly matching TRBD1 (6 bases). This CDR3 has 15 amino acids. Trimming shortened V by 0 bases and J by 3 bases, and 13 bases separated the two germline ends. Germline V gene sequence: CDR1 SGDLS, CDR2 YYNGEE. CDR3: CASSVGAGDRYEQYF. The CDR3 coding sequence is TGTGCCAGCAGCGTAGGGGCAGGGGATCGCTACGAGCAGTACTTC.

The chain has TRBV11-3 and TRBJ2-1, with D possibly TRBD1 on 6 matching bases. Germline values: CDR1 SGHNT, CDR2 YENEEA. Trimming cost V 5 bases and J 8 bases, with 22 bases left between them. The CDR3 extends over 16 amino acids. The CDR3 DNA follows: TGTGCCAGCAGCGAGTCTACAGGGACCCAGGTCGATGAGCAGTTCTTC. Its protein product is CASSESTGTQVDEQFF.

The V gene is TRBV2, the J gene TRBJ2-1, with D maybe TRBD2 (5 bases). CDR3 length: 14 residues. Germline V gene sequence: CDR1 SNHLY, CDR2 FYNNEI. The V end lost 2 bases, the J end lost 5 bases, and 10 bases lay between the germline ends. The CDR3 DNA reads as TGTGCCAGCAGTGAAAACGGGATGAACAATGAGCAGTTCTTC. Translated, it gives CASSENGMNNEQFF.

The chain employs TRBV10-3 and TRBJ1-1; unclear D gene. Trimming pared 4 bases from V and 2 bases from J, leaving 5 bases between. The CDR3 contains 12 residues. The germline gives CDR1 ENHRY, CDR2 SYGVKD. CDR3 residues: CAISGGNTEAFF. DNA for the CDR3: TGTGCCATCAGTGGAGGCAACACTGAAGCTTTCTTT.

This clone was found once. CDR3 nucleotide sequence: TGTGCCAGCAGTCCGCGGACAGGGCTGAACACTGAAGCTTTCTTT. Its translation is CASSPRTGLNTEAFF. The chain joins TRBV6-5 to TRBJ1-1, with 8 bases lining up with TRBD1. The CDR3 spans 15 residues. With 5 bases clipped from V and 0 bases from J, the junction kept 5 bases outside the gene matches. The germline V gene has CDR1 MNHEY and CDR2 SVGAGI.

The CDR3 sequence: CASRDRETGNTIYF. The CDR3 bases are TGTGCCAGCAGGGACAGGGAAACTGGAAACACCATATATTTT. The chain couples TRBV11-3 to TRBJ1-3; TRBD1 matches 8 bases. Germline trimming cut 6 bases from V and 2 bases from J; bases unmatched to any gene: 3. In germline, CDR1 is SGHNT, CDR2 YENEEA. The CDR3 length is 14 residues.

The gene calls are TRBV7-2 and TRBJ1-5; D uncertain. The ends were cut back, 2 bases at V and 6 bases at J, with 8 bases in the middle. CDR1 SGHTA and CDR2 FQGNSA come from the germline V gene. This CDR3 comprises 13 residues. CDR3 nucleotides: TGTGCCAGCAGCTTAACGGGATTTCAGCCCCAGCATTTT. Translating it yields CASSLTGFQPQHF.

The chain combines TRBV19 with TRBJ1-5, with 12 bases fitting TRBD1. In germline, CDR1 is LNHDA, CDR2 SQIVND (reference sequence). J lost 2 bases, V lost 6 bases, and 8 bases had no gene match. The CDR3 loop spans 17 amino acids. As DNA, the CDR3 is TGTGCCAGTAGCCCCGGGACAGGGGGCCGGGGCAATCAGCCCCAGCATTTT. Encoded protein: CASSPGTGGRGNQPQHF.

The chain combines TRBV5-6 with TRBJ2-3; tentatively, D is TRBD2 (6 bases). V lost 0 bases and J 11 bases, leaving 10 bases between the germline ends. CDR1 and CDR2 from the germline V gene are SGHDT and YYEEEE. The CDR3 totals 12 residues. The CDR3 DNA follows: TGTGCCAGCAGCTTGGGGGTGGAGGGGCAGTATTTT. Protein: CASSLGVEGQYF.

V and J are TRBV27 and TRBJ1-2; 9 positions agree with TRBD1. Looked up from germline, CDR1 is MNHEY and CDR2 is SMNVEV (reference sequence). V lost 2 bases to trimming and J lost 7 bases; unmatched junction nucleotides: 11. The CDR3 is made up of 16 amino acids. CDR3 coding DNA: TGTGCCAGCAGTTTAGCCGGGACAGGGAAAAGTTCTGGCTACACCTTC. This encodes CASSLAGTGKSSGYTF.

In this sample, this clone turned up a few times. This CDR3 reads CASSRRGTTYEQYF. The CDR3 DNA sequence: TGTGCCAGCAGCCGGCGGGGGACCACCTACGAGCAGTACTTC. This chain connects TRBV5-4 to TRBJ2-7, with 7 bases lining up with TRBD2. CDR3 size: 14 residues. The ends lost 4 bases at V and 2 bases at J; junction bases unmatched: 6. CDR1 and CDR2 from the germline V gene are SGHNT and YYREEE (reference sequence).

The gene calls are TRBV5-1 and TRBJ2-7, with D possibly TRBD1 on 5 matching bases. CDR1 is SGHRS and CDR2 is YFSETQ in the germline V gene. The CDR3 loop spans 13 amino acids. V dropped 3 bases and J dropped 3 bases, with 10 bases sitting between them. This CDR3 reads CASSWDQGYEQYF. The CDR3 bases are TGCGCCAGCAGCTGGGATCAGGGCTACGAGCAGTACTTC. Filled out from reference TRBV5-1 and TRBJ2-7, the complete variable domain reads KAGVTQTPRYLIKTRGQQVTLSCSPISGHRSVSWYQQTPGQGLQFLFEYFSETQRNKGNFPGRFSGRQFSNSRSEMNVSTLELGDSALYLCASSWDQGYEQYFGPGTRLTVT.

Here the CDR3 reads CASSQSSGIITGELFF. CDR3 DNA: TGCGCCAGCAGCCAGAGTAGCGGGATAATCACCGGGGAGCTGTTTTTT. The chain has TRBV4-1 and TRBJ2-2; 8 bases fit TRBD2. With 3 bases clipped from V and 4 bases from J, the junction kept 7 bases outside the gene matches. The CDR3 totals 16 residues. Germline values: CDR1 MGHRA, CDR2 YSYEKL.